This T cell receptor (beta chain) derives from a study of T-cell reconstitution after alpha-beta-depleted transplantation in children. The germline V and J ends were trimmed by 11 bases and 6 bases, with 19 bases remaining between them. Germline V gene sequence: CDR1 MNHEY, CDR2 SVGAGI. The CDR3 runs 13 residues. For TCRbeta, the library was prepared with unique molecular identifiers. TCRdb recomputed calls from the PCR reads with MiXCR, one row per CDR3 protein. The repertoire consists of around 93,000 distinct CDR3 sequences, with roughly 8.4% occurring once and the leading ten covering under 8%. In this sample, this clonotype turned up many times.

The gene calls are TRBV6-5 and TRBJ1-1; D is possibly TRBD1 (5 bases). The TCR was taken from a human donor who donated a stem cell graft to a child with congenital amegakaryocytic thrombocytopenia. Material: PBMCs from the stem cell graft donor, obtained from the stem cell graft. CDR3 DNA: TGTGCCGGACGGCGGACCGACAGTCCTGAAGCTTTCTTT. Protein product: CAGRRTDSPEAFF.